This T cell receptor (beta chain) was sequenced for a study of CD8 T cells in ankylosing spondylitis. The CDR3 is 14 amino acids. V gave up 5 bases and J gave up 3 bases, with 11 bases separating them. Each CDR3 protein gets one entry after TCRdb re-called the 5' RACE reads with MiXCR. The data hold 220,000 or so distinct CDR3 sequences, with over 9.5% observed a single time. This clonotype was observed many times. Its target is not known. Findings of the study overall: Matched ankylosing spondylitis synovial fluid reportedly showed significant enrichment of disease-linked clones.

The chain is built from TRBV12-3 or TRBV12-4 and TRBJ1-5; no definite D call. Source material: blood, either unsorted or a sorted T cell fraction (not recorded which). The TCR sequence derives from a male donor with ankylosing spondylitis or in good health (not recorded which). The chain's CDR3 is CASSPRRANQPQHF. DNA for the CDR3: TGTGCCAGCAGTCCCCGTCGGGCCAATCAGCCCCAGCATTTT.